Listed here is a single T cell receptor beta chain. Its antigen remains unidentified. The entry originates in a study of cytomegalovirus exposure and HLA in healthy donors. Overall study findings and caveats: Earlier analysis looked at TCR beta V segments, and most were productive about 90% or about 30% of the time. There were around 160 TCR beta chains listed as cytomegalovirus-associated. By HLA locus, TCR association rates varied in a later analysis, with DRB1 showing the most and HLA-C the fewest.

The CDR3 loop spans 14 amino acids. The V segment lost 9 bases and the J segment 7 bases; nucleotides outside the gene matches: 8. Germline V gene data show CDR1 as ENHRY and CDR2 as SYGVKD. The primer mix had 60 Vbeta and 13 Jbeta primers. Sequenced by immunoSEQ multiplex PCR; TCRdb stores in-frame clones only, minus some. The data hold around 230,000 clones, with around 79% observed a single time. The V gene is TRBV10-3, the J gene TRBJ2-1, with 11 bases aligning to TRBD1. The TCR sequence derives from a male donor in good health and CMV-seronegative. Sequencing used PBMCs. The CDR3 here is CAMAWTGGKNEQFF. The CDR3 DNA follows: TGTGCCATGGCTTGGACAGGGGGCAAGAATGAGCAGTTCTTC.